The T cell receptor (beta chain) under discussion was sequenced for a study of blood T cell repertoires in COVID-19. Repertoires were generated with immunoSEQ multiplex PCR, while TCRdb's copy carries only in-frame clones and drops some. The sample has approximately 350,000 clones; over 75% are singletons. The CDR3 consists of 17 residues. Looked up from germline, CDR1 is LNHDA and CDR2 is SQIVND (reference sequence). The V end lost 0 bases, the J end lost 2 bases, and 17 bases lay between the germline ends. Source material: PBMCs or T cells enriched from blood (not recorded which). The source is a man between 18 and 35 years old who had recovered from COVID-19. The V call is TRBV19, the J call TRBJ2-7; a possible D gene is TRBD1 (6 bases). The CDR3, as DNA: TGTGCCAGTAGTATAGAGCCTCAGGGGAATAGGGCCTACGAGCAGTACTTC. Amino acids: CASSIEPQGNRAYEQYF.